Shown below are 28 T cell receptor beta chains from a single sample sequenced in a study of patients and donors after allogeneic stem cell transplantation. TCRdb independently ran MiXCR on the RT-PCR reads; one entry per CDR3 protein. This sample has about 74,000 distinct CDR3 sequences, with 26% found just once. The sample consisted of blood, either unsorted or a sorted T cell fraction (not recorded which). These receptor sequences come from a human donor who was either an allogeneic HSCT recipient or a stem cell or donor lymphocyte infusion donor (not recorded which). It is not recorded whose cells these are; they may come from a transplant donor.

This clonotype was picked up a small number of times. The chain has TRBV29-1 and TRBJ1-1; 8 positions match TRBD1. V lost 3 bases to trimming and J lost 4 bases; unmatched junction nucleotides: 4. The germline V gene has CDR1 SQVTM and CDR2 ANQGSEA. This CDR3 region has 13 residues. DNA of the CDR3: TGCAGCGTTGACAGGACAGGGTCCACTGAAGCTTTCTTT. This translates into CSVDRTGSTEAFF.

The table lists this clonotype with a few counts. V is TRBV4-3 and J is TRBJ2-7, with D possibly TRBD1 on 5 matching bases. V dropped 3 bases and J dropped 4 bases, with 10 bases sitting between them. Germline V CDR1 and CDR2: LGHNA, YSLEER. CDR3 length: 13 residues. In DNA form, the CDR3 reads TGCGCCAGCAGCCAGGACACGGTATACGAGCAGTACTTC. Translating gives CASSQDTVYEQYF.

The J gene is TRBJ1-1, the V gene TRBV24-1; maybe TRBD1 (5 bases). With 0 bases removed from V and 5 bases from J, the gap between germline ends came to 9 bases. The germline V gene encodes CDR1 KGHDR and CDR2 SFDVKD. This CDR3 comprises 14 residues. CDR3 loop: CATSDLRGDTEAFF. As DNA, the CDR3 is TGTGCCACCAGTGATTTGCGGGGGGATACTGAAGCTTTCTTT.

The chain is built from TRBV27 and TRBJ2-2, with 9 bases identical to TRBD2. The CDR3 totals 16 residues. Germline-derived CDR1 and CDR2 are MNHEY and SMNVEV (reference sequence). V was clipped by 2 bases and J by 10 bases; unmatched bases: 11. In nucleotides, the CDR3 is TGTGCCAGCAGTTTAATTCTGCGGGGGGGCCTGGTGGAGCTGTTTTTT. Protein sequence: CASSLILRGGLVELFF.

The chain combines TRBV6-2 or TRBV6-3 with TRBJ1-2; D is possibly TRBD1 (6 bases). Trimming shortened V by 8 bases and J by 4 bases, and 14 bases separated the two germline ends. CDR1 MNHEY and CDR2 SVGEGT come from the germline V gene. The CDR3 runs to 13 residues. The DNA for the CDR3 is TGTGCCAGCCAGTGGCAGGGGCGCTATGGCTACACCTTC. Its protein is CASQWQGRYGYTF.

This clonotype was detected only a few times. This rearrangement joins TRBV20-1 to TRBJ1-6; 8 nucleotides line up with TRBD1. From germline, CDR1 is DFQATT and CDR2 SNEGSKA (reference sequence). V dropped 3 bases and J dropped 9; count of bases not matched to a gene: 4. The CDR3 has 13 residues. This CDR3 is CSARTGEGSPLHF. The DNA for the CDR3 is TGCAGTGCTAGGACAGGGGAAGGTTCACCCCTCCACTTT.

Only a few counts were recorded for this clonotype. V usage is TRBV24-1 and J usage is TRBJ2-3; 9 bases are shared with TRBD1. Germline assignment: CDR1 KGHDR and CDR2 SFDVKD. With 6 bases clipped from V and 3 bases from J, the junction kept 6 bases outside the gene matches. The CDR3 totals 15 residues. CDR3 sequence (DNA): TGTGCCACCAGTCCCCGAGGACAGGGGACAGATACGCAGTATTTT. Protein product: CATSPRGQGTDTQYF.

This sequence joins TRBV9 and TRBJ2-3; 8 bases are a match to TRBD2. This CDR3 contains 16 residues. CDR1 is SGDLS and CDR2 is YYNGEE in the germline V gene. Trimming cost V 0 bases and J 3 bases; bases outside gene matches: 6. Written as DNA, the CDR3 is TGTGCCAGCAGCGTAGACCACACGGGGGGGACAGATACGCAGTATTTT. Translating it yields CASSVDHTGGTDTQYF. Filled out from reference TRBV9 and TRBJ2-3, the complete variable domain reads DSGVTQTPKHLITATGQRVTLRCSPRSGDLSVYWYQQSLDQGLQFLIQYYNGEERAKGNILERFSAQQFPDLHSELNLSSLELGDSALYFCASSVDHTGGTDTQYFGPGTRLTVL.

This chain links TRBV20-1 with TRBJ2-1; 7 positions match TRBD2. The CDR3 consists of 14 residues. Unmatched junction bases numbered 4, after V lost 1 base and J lost 4 bases. Germline assignment: CDR1 DFQATT and CDR2 SNEGSKA (reference sequence). CDR3 nucleotide sequence: TGCAGTGCTAGAGGCCGGGAGGCTTACAATGAGCAGTTCTTC. It translates to CSARGREAYNEQFF.

The chain couples TRBV7-3 to TRBJ2-5, with TRBD2 as a possible D gene (6 bases). Germline CDR1 reads SGHTA; CDR2 reads FQGTGA. The CDR3 contains 13 residues. The V end was cut by 5 bases, the J end by 4 bases, with 11 bases between. The CDR3 nucleotides are TGTGCCAGCAGCCGGGACTTATTAGAGACCCAGTACTTC. Translating gives CASSRDLLETQYF.

J is TRBJ1-2 and V is TRBV3-1, with no clear D. The CDR3 length is 13 residues. The V end was cut by 4 bases, the J end by 3 bases, with 9 bases between. Germline values: CDR1 LGHDT, CDR2 YNNKEL (reference sequence). Here the CDR3 reads CASSRDGDYGYTF. CDR3 nucleotide sequence: TGTGCCAGCAGCCGTGACGGGGACTATGGCTACACCTTC.

The rearrangement links TRBV12-3 or TRBV12-4 to TRBJ1-1; tentative D call: TRBD1 (5 bases). V lost 4 bases, J lost 7 bases, and 13 bases lay in between. CDR3 length: 13 residues. CDR3 sequence reads: CASSYAGRHEAFF. The CDR3 DNA reads as TGTGCCAGCAGTTACGCAGGGCGCCATGAAGCTTTCTTT.

The CDR3 spells CASGQGTVLYEQYF. In nucleotides, the CDR3 is TGCGCCAGCGGCCAAGGGACAGTTCTCTACGAGCAGTACTTC. The chain joins TRBV5-1 to TRBJ2-7; 7 nucleotides line up with TRBD1. Per the germline V gene, CDR1 is SGHRS and CDR2 is YFSETQ. V shed 7 bases and J 3 bases; nucleotides not matched to a gene: 10. The CDR3 has 14 residues.

The chain recombines TRBV18 with TRBJ1-2, with a possible D match to TRBD1 (5 bases). Germline CDR1 and CDR2: KGHSH and LQKENI. The CDR3 is made up of 16 amino acids. Trimming pared 2 bases from V and 6 bases from J, leaving 19 bases between. CDR3 DNA sequence: TGTGCCAGCTCACCAGTTAAGAGCGCAGGGACCCATGGCTACACCTTC. Encoded protein: CASSPVKSAGTHGYTF.

The rearrangement joins TRBV12-3 or TRBV12-4 to TRBJ2-3; 9 nucleotides agree with TRBD1. V shed 3 bases, J shed 5 bases, and the junction held 9 bases outside the gene matches. The CDR3 loop spans 16 amino acids. Here the CDR3 reads CASSFGRDRAGDTQYF. The CDR3 DNA sequence: TGTGCCAGCAGTTTCGGCCGGGACAGGGCAGGAGATACGCAGTATTTT.

The rearrangement links TRBV6-5 to TRBJ2-7; 9 nucleotides match TRBD1. Germline assignment: CDR1 MNHEY and CDR2 SVGAGI. This CDR3 region has 15 residues. V shed 5 bases and J 3 bases; nucleotides not matched to a gene: 8. This chain's CDR3 is CASSPPGQGFYEQYF. DNA of the CDR3: TGTGCCAGCAGTCCACCGGGACAGGGATTCTACGAGCAGTACTTC.

This clonotype was recorded a few times. The rearrangement uses TRBV2 and TRBJ2-5; D is undetermined. The germline V and J ends were trimmed by 6 bases and 3 bases, with 11 bases remaining between them. CDR1 SNHLY and CDR2 FYNNEI come from the germline V gene. The CDR3 length is 13 residues. The CDR3 region has the DNA TGTGCCAGCAGCGGATGGGTAGAAGAGACCCAGTACTTC. Translated, it gives CASSGWVEETQYF.

V usage is TRBV24-1 and J usage is TRBJ2-2, with 8 bases fitting TRBD2. Germline V lookup: CDR1 KGHDR, CDR2 SFDVKD. This CDR3 region has 15 residues. The trim removed 3 bases at V and 4 bases at J, leaving 3 bases unmatched. CDR3 bases: TGTGCCACCAGTGATCCCGGGACTAGCACCGGGGAGCTGTTTTTT. It codes for CATSDPGTSTGELFF.

The rearrangement joins TRBV7-6 to TRBJ1-4, with D possibly being TRBD1 (5 bases). Trimming took off 6 bases at V and 8 bases at J, with 13 bases between the two ends. The CDR3 loop spans 13 amino acids. Germline CDR1 is SGHVS and CDR2 is FNYEAQ. The CDR3 spells CASSREGREKLFF. The CDR3 DNA reads as TGTGCCAGCAGTCGCGAGGGGAGAGAAAAACTGTTTTTT.

The gene calls are TRBV12-3 or TRBV12-4 and TRBJ2-3, with D possibly being TRBD2 (6 bases). This CDR3 spans 14 amino acids. V lost 5 bases and J 5 bases, leaving 14 bases between the germline ends. CDR3 in amino acids: CASSRTIPGDTQYF. The CDR3 nucleotides are TGTGCCAGCAGTCGGACTATCCCAGGAGATACGCAGTATTTT.

The count of this clonotype is one. This sequence joins TRBV5-1 and TRBJ2-1; 10 nucleotides align to TRBD2. V shed 4 bases, J shed 5 bases, and the junction held 6 bases outside the gene matches. Germline CDR1 and CDR2: SGHRS and YFSETQ. This CDR3 region has 15 residues. As DNA, the CDR3 is TGCGCCAGCAGCCTCTTAGCGGGAGGAAACAATGAGCAGTTCTTC. It encodes CASSLLAGGNNEQFF.

This clonotype appeared a few times. V gene TRBV20-1 combines with J gene TRBJ2-2; 8 bases line up with TRBD2. The CDR3 spans 16 residues. Germline loops: CDR1 DFQATT, CDR2 SNEGSKA (reference sequence). Trimming removed 0 bases from V and 7 bases from J; junction bases left unmatched: 10. The DNA of the CDR3 is TGCAGTGCTAGAGATGCCGGACTAGCTGTCGGCGGGGAGCTGTTTTTT. It translates to CSARDAGLAVGGELFF.

The rearrangement joins TRBV5-6 to TRBJ1-2; D is ambiguous. This CDR3 spans 15 amino acids. With 2 bases removed from V and 2 bases from J, the gap between germline ends came to 13 bases. In germline, CDR1 is SGHDT, CDR2 YYEEEE. The chain's CDR3 is CASSFSMEINYGYTF. The CDR3, as DNA: TGTGCCAGCAGCTTTAGTATGGAGATAAACTATGGCTACACCTTC.

The chain employs TRBV7-9 and TRBJ1-3; D remains ambiguous. V was cut by 1 base and J by 2 bases, with 24 bases left in between. There are 20 residues in the CDR3. Germline V gene lookup returns CDR1 SEHNR and CDR2 FQNEAQ (reference sequence). Written as DNA, the CDR3 is TGTGCCAGCAGCTTAGATAGGAGCTCTTATCCCAGGAGGACTGGAAACACCATATATTTT. Translated, it gives CASSLDRSSYPRRTGNTIYF.

The chain has TRBV4-2 and TRBJ1-2; 7 bases match TRBD1. With V trimmed by 1 base and J by 4 bases, 9 bases remained unmatched. Germline-derived CDR1 and CDR2 are LGHNA and YNFKEQ. The CDR3 consists of 16 residues. The DNA of the CDR3 is TGTGCCAGCAGCCAAGTTGTAGGGGGCGATGGCTATGGCTACACCTTC. This codes for CASSQVVGGDGYGYTF.

V gene TRBV29-1 combines with J gene TRBJ2-1; weak D call: TRBD2 (5 bases). Trimming removed 7 bases at V and 0 bases at J, with 19 bases between. The germline V gene has CDR1 SQVTM and CDR2 ANQGSEA. The CDR3 has 16 amino acids. CDR3 nucleotide sequence: TGCAGCGCCTCCCAAGGGAGCGCAAGCTCCTACAATGAGCAGTTCTTC. This codes for CSASQGSASSYNEQFF.

The rearrangement joins TRBV7-9 to TRBJ1-1; possible D gene TRBD1, 5 bases. The ends were cut back, 5 bases at V and 1 base at J, with 8 bases in the middle. CDR1 SEHNR and CDR2 FQNEAQ come from the germline V gene (reference sequence). The CDR3 extends over 13 amino acids. CDR3 in amino acids: CASSPQGNTEAFF. Written as DNA, the CDR3 is TGTGCCAGCAGCCCGCAGGGGAACACTGAAGCTTTCTTT. The variable domain in full, completed from reference TRBV7-9 and TRBJ1-1, reads DTGVSQNPRHKITKRGQNVTFRCDPISEHNRLYWYRQTLGQGPEFLTYFQNEAQLEKSRLLSDRFSAERPKGSFSTLEIQRTEQGDSAMYLCASSPQGNTEAFFGQGTRLTVV.

A few counts support this clonotype. The chain links TRBV5-1 to TRBJ2-7; no reliable D call. The CDR3 extends over 17 amino acids. Germline loops: CDR1 SGHRS, CDR2 YFSETQ. Deletions cut 1 base from V and 1 base from J, with 18 bases between. The CDR3 DNA reads TGCGCCAGCAGCTTGACCACTTGGGTAAAGGGTTCCTACGAGCAGTACTTC. It is translated as CASSLTTWVKGSYEQYF.